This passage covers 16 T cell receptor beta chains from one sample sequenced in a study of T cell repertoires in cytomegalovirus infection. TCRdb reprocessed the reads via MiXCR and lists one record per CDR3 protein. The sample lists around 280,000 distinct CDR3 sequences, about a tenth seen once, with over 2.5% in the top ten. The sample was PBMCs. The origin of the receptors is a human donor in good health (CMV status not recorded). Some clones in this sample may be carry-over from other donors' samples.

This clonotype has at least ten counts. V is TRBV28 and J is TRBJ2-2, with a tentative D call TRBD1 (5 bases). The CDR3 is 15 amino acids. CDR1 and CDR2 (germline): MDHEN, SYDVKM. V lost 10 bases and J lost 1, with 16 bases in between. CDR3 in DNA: TGTGCCACTAGGCAGGGCTCCAAGAACACCGGGGAGCTGTTTTTT. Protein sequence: CATRQGSKNTGELFF.

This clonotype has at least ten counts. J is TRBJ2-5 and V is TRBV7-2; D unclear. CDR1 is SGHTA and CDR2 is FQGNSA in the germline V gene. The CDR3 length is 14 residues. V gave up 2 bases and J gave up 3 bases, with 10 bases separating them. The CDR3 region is CASSLIGSKETQYF. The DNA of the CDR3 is TGTGCCAGCAGCTTAATCGGCAGCAAAGAGACCCAGTACTTC.

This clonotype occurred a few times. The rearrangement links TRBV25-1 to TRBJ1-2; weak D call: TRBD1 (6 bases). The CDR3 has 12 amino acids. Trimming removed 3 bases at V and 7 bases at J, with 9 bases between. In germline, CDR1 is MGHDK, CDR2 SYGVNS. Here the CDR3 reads CASSDTDSGYTF. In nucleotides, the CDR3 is TGTGCCAGCAGTGATACGGACAGTGGCTACACCTTC.

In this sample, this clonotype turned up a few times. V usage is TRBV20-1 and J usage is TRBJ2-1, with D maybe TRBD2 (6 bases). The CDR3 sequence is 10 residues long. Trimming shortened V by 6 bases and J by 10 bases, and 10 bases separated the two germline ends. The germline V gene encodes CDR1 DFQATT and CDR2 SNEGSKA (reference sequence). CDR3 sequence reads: CSAERGEQFF. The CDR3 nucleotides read TGCAGTGCCGAACGGGGGGAGCAGTTCTTC.

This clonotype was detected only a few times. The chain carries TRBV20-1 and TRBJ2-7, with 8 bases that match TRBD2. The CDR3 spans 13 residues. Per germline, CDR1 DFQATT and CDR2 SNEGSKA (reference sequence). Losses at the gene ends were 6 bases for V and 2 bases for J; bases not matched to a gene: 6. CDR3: CSAETSDTYEQYF. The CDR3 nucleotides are TGCAGTGCAGAGACTAGCGACACCTACGAGCAGTACTTC.

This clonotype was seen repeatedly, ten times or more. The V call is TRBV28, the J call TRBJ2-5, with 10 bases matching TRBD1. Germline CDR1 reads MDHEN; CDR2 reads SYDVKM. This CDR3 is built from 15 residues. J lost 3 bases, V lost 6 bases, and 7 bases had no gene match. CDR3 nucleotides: TGTGCCAGCAGCCAACACGGACAGGGGGAAGAGACCCAGTACTTC. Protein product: CASSQHGQGEETQYF.

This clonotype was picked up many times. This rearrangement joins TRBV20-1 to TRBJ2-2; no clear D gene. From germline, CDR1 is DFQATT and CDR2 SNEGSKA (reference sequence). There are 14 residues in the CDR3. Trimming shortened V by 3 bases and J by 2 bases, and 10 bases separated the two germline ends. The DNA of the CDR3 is TGCAGTGCTAGCTCTCAGAGCAACACCGGGGAGCTGTTTTTT. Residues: CSASSQSNTGELFF.

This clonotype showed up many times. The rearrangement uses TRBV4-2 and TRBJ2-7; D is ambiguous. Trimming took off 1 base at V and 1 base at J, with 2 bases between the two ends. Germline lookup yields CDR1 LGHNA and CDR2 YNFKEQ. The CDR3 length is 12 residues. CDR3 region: CASSQVSYEQYV. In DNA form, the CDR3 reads TGTGCCAGCAGCCAAGTTTCCTACGAGCAGTACGTC.

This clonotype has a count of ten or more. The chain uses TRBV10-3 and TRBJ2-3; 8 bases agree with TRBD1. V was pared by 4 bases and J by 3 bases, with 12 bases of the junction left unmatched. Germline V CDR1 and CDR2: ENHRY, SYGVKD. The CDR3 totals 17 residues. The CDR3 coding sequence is TGTGCCATCAGTGGTAACAGGGGGGCGTTGGGGACAGATACGCAGTATTTT. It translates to CAISGNRGALGTDTQYF.

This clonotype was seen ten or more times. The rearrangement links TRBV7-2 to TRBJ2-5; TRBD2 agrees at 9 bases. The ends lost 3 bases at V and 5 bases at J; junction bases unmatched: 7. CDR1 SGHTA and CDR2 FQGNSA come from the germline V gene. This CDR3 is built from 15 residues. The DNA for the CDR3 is TGTGCCAGCAGCTTGGGCGGGGGGGCCGGTGAGACCCAGTACTTC. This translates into CASSLGGGAGETQYF.

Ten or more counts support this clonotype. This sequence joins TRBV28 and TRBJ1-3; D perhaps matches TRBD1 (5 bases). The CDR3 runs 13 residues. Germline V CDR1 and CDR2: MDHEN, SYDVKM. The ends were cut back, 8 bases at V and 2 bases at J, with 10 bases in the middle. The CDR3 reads CASVSGAGNTIYF. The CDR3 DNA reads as TGTGCCAGCGTCTCGGGGGCTGGAAACACCATATATTTT.

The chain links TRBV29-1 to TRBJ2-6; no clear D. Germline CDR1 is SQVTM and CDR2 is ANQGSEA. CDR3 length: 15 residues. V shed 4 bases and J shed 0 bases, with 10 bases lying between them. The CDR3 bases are TGCAGCGTTGCCTCCGGGTCCTCTGGGGCCAACGTCCTGACTTTC. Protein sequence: CSVASGSSGANVLTF.

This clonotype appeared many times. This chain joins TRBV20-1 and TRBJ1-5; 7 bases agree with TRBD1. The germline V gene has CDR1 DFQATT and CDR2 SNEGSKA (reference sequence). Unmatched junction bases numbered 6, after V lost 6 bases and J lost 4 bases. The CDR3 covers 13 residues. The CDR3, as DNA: TGCAGTGCGACGCAGGGGGTAAATCAGCCCCAGCATTTT. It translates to CSATQGVNQPQHF.

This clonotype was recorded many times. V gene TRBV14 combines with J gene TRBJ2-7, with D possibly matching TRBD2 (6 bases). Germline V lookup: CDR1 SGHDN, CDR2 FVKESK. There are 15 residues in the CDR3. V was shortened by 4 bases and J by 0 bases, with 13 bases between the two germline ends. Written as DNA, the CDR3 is TGTGCCAGCAGCCCCCTGGCCGGGAGCTCCTACGAGCAGTACGTC. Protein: CASSPLAGSSYEQYV.

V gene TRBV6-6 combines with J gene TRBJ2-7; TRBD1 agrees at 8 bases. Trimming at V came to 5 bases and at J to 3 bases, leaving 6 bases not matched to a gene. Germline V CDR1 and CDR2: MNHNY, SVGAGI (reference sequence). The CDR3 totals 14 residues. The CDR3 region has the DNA TGTGCCAGCAGTAATCGGGACAGGAACTACGAGCAGTACTTC. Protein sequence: CASSNRDRNYEQYF.

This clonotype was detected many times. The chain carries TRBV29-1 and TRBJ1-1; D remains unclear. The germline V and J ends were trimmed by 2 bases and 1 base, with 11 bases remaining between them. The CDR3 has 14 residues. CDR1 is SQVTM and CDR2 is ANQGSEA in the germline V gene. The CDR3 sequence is CSVERRAANTEAFF. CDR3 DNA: TGCAGCGTTGAAAGGAGGGCAGCGAACACTGAAGCTTTCTTT.